Each of the 29 T cell receptor beta chains below was sequenced from the same sample in a study of response to subunit inactivated influenza vaccine. TCRdb re-called the RT-PCR reads with MiXCR, one entry per CDR3 protein. This repertoire shows roughly 500,000 distinct CDR3 sequences, approximately 15% found once; its top ten account for roughly 3%. Sequenced here: CD4+ T cells sorted from PBMCs, sampled roughly 24 months after vaccination. The source is a man between 50 and 70 years old who received an inactivated influenza vaccine.

The rearrangement uses TRBV25-1 and TRBJ2-1; 8 bases match TRBD1. The CDR3 runs to 15 residues. Germline CDR1 and CDR2: MGHDK and SYGVNS. Unmatched junction bases numbered 8, after V lost 4 bases and J lost 6 bases. Here the CDR3 DNA reads TGTGCCAGCAGTGTGGGGCAGGGGGCAGGCAATGAGCAGTTCTTC. It specifies CASSVGQGAGNEQFF.

The CDR3 sequence: CAIRIGDGISYEQYF. In DNA form, the CDR3 reads TGTGCCATTCGGATTGGGGACGGCATCTCCTACGAGCAGTACTTC. V usage is TRBV7-9 and J usage is TRBJ2-7; TRBD1 or TRBD2 may be the D gene (5 bases each). From germline, CDR1 is SEHNR and CDR2 FQNEAQ (reference sequence). V was shortened by 10 bases and J by 0 bases, with 19 bases between the two germline ends. This CDR3 is built from 15 residues.

This clonotype was found a few times. The chain is built from TRBV13 and TRBJ1-1; possible D gene TRBD1, 5 bases. V lost 2 bases, J lost 4 bases, and 11 bases lay in between. Germline V gene sequence: CDR1 PRHDT, CDR2 FYEKMQ (reference sequence). The CDR3 contains 14 residues. The CDR3 protein is CASSLRGWSTEAFF. The CDR3 DNA is TGTGCCAGCAGCTTACGGGGCTGGAGCACTGAAGCTTTCTTT.

The chain is built from TRBV4-3 and TRBJ2-5, with 9 bases that match TRBD1. Germline CDR1 LGHNA, CDR2 YSLEER. The CDR3 consists of 17 residues. The V segment lost 1 base and the J segment 1 base; nucleotides outside the gene matches: 7. The CDR3 sequence: CASSQGGQGSFQETQYF. CDR3 DNA sequence: TGCGCCAGCAGCCAAGGGGGACAGGGTTCTTTCCAAGAGACCCAGTACTTC.

This clonotype was found many times. This chain connects TRBV27 to TRBJ2-3; D perhaps matches TRBD2 (6 bases). V lost 5 bases to trimming and J lost 7 bases, with 16 bases between them. This CDR3 is 14 amino acids long. Germline CDR1 MNHEY, CDR2 SMNVEV (reference sequence). CDR3 DNA: TGTGCCAGCAGTACGGGACTGGCCCCTTATACGCAGTATTTT. As protein: CASSTGLAPYTQYF.

The sample holds a few counts of this clonotype. The chain has TRBV20-1 and TRBJ2-5; D is undetermined. V dropped 6 bases and J dropped 7 bases, with 15 bases sitting between them. The length of the CDR3 is 12 residues. Looked up from germline, CDR1 is DFQATT and CDR2 is SNEGSKA (reference sequence). The CDR3 sequence is CSAPTGAGTQYF. The CDR3 DNA is TGCAGTGCCCCTACGGGCGCCGGGACCCAGTACTTC.

The chain links TRBV11-1 to TRBJ2-1; TRBD2 matches at 11 bases. The V gene's germline CDR1 is SGHAT and CDR2 FQDESV (reference sequence). The CDR3 runs 18 residues. V lost 5 bases and J lost 6; bases outside the gene matches: 15. CDR3 residues: CASSTMRELAGVGNEQFF. DNA of the CDR3: TGTGCCAGCAGCACGATGAGGGAACTAGCGGGAGTCGGCAATGAGCAGTTCTTC.

This clonotype was seen only a few times. The chain uses TRBV7-2 and TRBJ2-1; 15 nucleotides agree with TRBD2. The CDR3 runs 16 residues. Trimming took 5 bases from V and 6 from J; bases not matched to a gene: 5. Germline CDR1 is SGHTA and CDR2 is FQGNSA. The chain's CDR3 is CASSLEGLAGGNEQFF. As DNA, the CDR3 is TGTGCCAGCAGCCTAGAGGGACTAGCGGGAGGCAATGAGCAGTTCTTC.

This clonotype was picked up a small number of times. The gene calls are TRBV7-2 and TRBJ2-6; no definite D call. Germline CDR1 and CDR2: SGHTA and FQGNSA. This CDR3 spans 16 amino acids. V was pared by 2 bases and J by 2 bases, with 10 bases between. The CDR3 is CASSLSWATGANVLTF. For the CDR3, the DNA is TGTGCCAGCAGCTTAAGTTGGGCGACTGGGGCCAACGTCCTGACTTTC.

This clonotype was counted a few times. This chain links TRBV7-2 with TRBJ2-1, with D maybe TRBD2 (6 bases). CDR1 is SGHTA, CDR2 FQGNSA, per germline. The CDR3 is 17 residues long. V lost 3 bases to trimming and J lost 9 bases, with 24 bases between them. CDR3 protein: CASSLDYRGSLKSEQFF. The CDR3 DNA follows: TGTGCCAGCAGCTTGGACTATCGGGGGAGCTTAAAAAGTGAGCAGTTCTTC.

This clonotype was seen at least ten times. This chain joins TRBV11-2 and TRBJ1-6, with D perhaps matching TRBD1 (5 bases). Germline V gives CDR1 SGHAT, CDR2 FQNNGV. V was pared by 2 bases and J by 7 bases, with 12 bases between. The CDR3 spans 15 residues. CDR3 residues: CASSLSGRSNSPLHF. DNA for the CDR3: TGTGCCAGCAGCTTATCAGGGCGAAGCAATTCACCCCTCCACTTT.

This clonotype was detected only a few times. The CDR3 sequence is CASSPPFQGGGAKNIQYF. CDR3 nucleotide sequence: TGTGCCAGCTCACCACCGTTCCAGGGCGGGGGTGCCAAAAACATTCAGTACTTC. The V call is TRBV18, the J call TRBJ2-4, with TRBD2 matching over 7 bases. Per the germline V gene, CDR1 is KGHSH and CDR2 is LQKENI. The CDR3 has 18 amino acids. J was trimmed by 1 base and V by 0 bases; bases with no gene match: 9.

V usage is TRBV4-1 and J usage is TRBJ2-1; 7 bases line up with TRBD2. The length of the CDR3 is 13 residues. V was clipped by 4 bases and J by 8 bases; unmatched bases: 5. Germline V gene data show CDR1 as MGHRA and CDR2 as YSYEKL. The CDR3 sequence is CASSPPGRDEQFF. The CDR3 DNA reads TGCGCCAGCAGCCCGCCGGGGAGGGATGAGCAGTTCTTC.

This clonotype appeared a few times. The CDR3, as DNA: TGTGCCAGCAGCTCCCCGCTACAGGGTAATCAGCCCCAGCATTTT. Amino acid sequence: CASSSPLQGNQPQHF. J is TRBJ1-5 and V is TRBV7-9, with D possibly matching TRBD1 (6 bases). The CDR3 covers 15 residues. Trimming took off 4 bases at V and 4 bases at J, with 14 bases between the two ends. Germline V CDR1 and CDR2: SEHNR, FQNEAQ (reference sequence).

This rearrangement joins TRBV29-1 to TRBJ2-7, with D unclear. The V end was cut by 6 bases, the J end by 1 base, with 10 bases between. Germline CDR1 and CDR2: SQVTM and ANQGSEA. The CDR3 totals 12 residues. CDR3 coding DNA: TGCAGCGTCTTGGGCTTATCCTACGAGCAGTACTTC. This codes for CSVLGLSYEQYF.

This clonotype was counted ten times or more. The chain is built from TRBV27 and TRBJ1-2; TRBD1 matches 9 bases. V shed 6 bases and J 2 bases; nucleotides not matched to a gene: 7. The CDR3 has 15 residues. Germline V CDR1 and CDR2: MNHEY, SMNVEV (reference sequence). The CDR3 sequence is CASSKRDRANYGYTF. The CDR3 bases are TGTGCCAGCAGCAAGAGGGACAGGGCCAACTATGGCTACACCTTC.

This clonotype occurred a few times. The chain combines TRBV3-1 with TRBJ1-2; 9 nucleotides line up with TRBD1. Germline lookup yields CDR1 LGHDT and CDR2 YNNKEL (reference sequence). V gave up 2 bases and J gave up 7 bases; unmatched junction bases: 8. This CDR3 comprises 15 residues. In DNA form, the CDR3 reads TGTGCCAGCAGCCAAACTGGACAGGGGCCAGGTGGCTACACCTTC. This codes for CASSQTGQGPGGYTF. The whole variable domain, remainder taken from reference TRBV3-1 and TRBJ1-2, is DTAVSQTPKYLVTQMGNDKSIKCEQNLGHDTMYWYKQDSKKFLKIMFSYNNKELIINETVPNRFSPKSPDKAHLNLHINSLELGDSAVYFCASSQTGQGPGGYTFGSGTRLTVV.

Many counts were recorded for this clonotype. As DNA, the CDR3 is TGCGCCAGCAGCCTGCTGGGGGCTTACGAGCAGTACTTC. Translated: CASSLLGAYEQYF. The chain carries TRBV5-1 and TRBJ2-7, with D perhaps TRBD1 (6 bases). The CDR3 totals 13 residues. Germline loops: CDR1 SGHRS, CDR2 YFSETQ. V was pared by 4 bases and J by 4 bases, with 12 bases between.

The chain joins TRBV12-3 or TRBV12-4 to TRBJ1-4; D is ambiguous. There are 14 residues in the CDR3. The V end lost 6 bases, the J end lost 8 bases, and 16 bases lay between the germline ends. The CDR3 loop reads CASSPAGLKEKLFF. CDR3 nucleotides: TGTGCCAGCAGCCCCGCGGGGTTAAAAGAAAAACTGTTTTTT.

This clonotype has at least ten counts. Here the CDR3 DNA reads TGCGCCAGCAGCCAAGCCTGGACAGACATTAATTCACCCCTCCACTTT. Residues: CASSQAWTDINSPLHF. The V gene is TRBV4-3, the J gene TRBJ1-6; possible D gene TRBD1, 6 bases. This CDR3 contains 16 residues. V gave up 1 base and J gave up 6 bases, with 13 bases separating them. Germline CDR1 and CDR2: LGHNA and YSLEER.

This clonotype was recorded a few times. The V call is TRBV20-1, the J call TRBJ2-3; D unresolved. Per the germline V gene, CDR1 is DFQATT and CDR2 is SNEGSKA (reference sequence). There are 16 residues in the CDR3. The V end was cut by 3 bases, the J end by 3 bases, with 19 bases between. In DNA, the CDR3 is TGCAGTGCTAGTCCGTCTGAGGCAGGTCTTACAGATACGCAGTATTTT. Translation: CSASPSEAGLTDTQYF.

This clonotype was seen a handful of times. The rearrangement joins TRBV28 to TRBJ2-3; the D gene is possibly TRBD2 (6 bases). Germline V gives CDR1 MDHEN, CDR2 SYDVKM. The CDR3 is 16 amino acids. V lost 6 bases, J lost 0 bases, and 16 bases lay in between. The CDR3 DNA reads TGTGCCAGCAGCACCCGGAGCCGGGGGAGCACAGATACGCAGTATTTT. Translating gives CASSTRSRGSTDTQYF.

This rearrangement joins TRBV20-1 to TRBJ2-2; TRBD1 matches at 7 bases. J lost 4 bases, V lost 4 bases, and 12 bases had no gene match. The CDR3 totals 16 residues. Germline-derived CDR1 and CDR2 are DFQATT and SNEGSKA (reference sequence). The CDR3 DNA follows: TGCAGTGCTACGCCTTACAGGGGAAGGGGCACCGGGGAGCTGTTTTTT. Protein: CSATPYRGRGTGELFF.

This chain uses TRBV7-8 with TRBJ1-4, with TRBD1 matching over 8 bases. Looked up from germline, CDR1 is SGHVS and CDR2 is FQNEAQ. The CDR3 contains 14 residues. V lost 3 bases and J lost 8; bases outside the gene matches: 5. The CDR3 here is CASSFTGGREKLFF. The DNA of the CDR3 is TGTGCCAGCAGCTTCACAGGGGGACGCGAAAAACTGTTTTTT.

This clonotype was detected only a few times. This chain uses TRBV2 with TRBJ2-2; D could derive from TRBD1 or TRBD2 (5 bases each). In germline, CDR1 is SNHLY, CDR2 FYNNEI. This CDR3 spans 14 amino acids. Trimming removed 3 bases from V and 0 bases from J, with 5 bases in between. The CDR3 is CASSEGANTGELFF. The CDR3 nucleotides are TGTGCCAGCAGTGAGGGGGCGAACACCGGGGAGCTGTTTTTT.

The V and J genes are TRBV14 and TRBJ2-7, with D perhaps TRBD1 or TRBD2 (5 bases each). The germline gives CDR1 SGHDN, CDR2 FVKESK. Trimming shortened V by 4 bases and J by 3 bases, and 19 bases separated the two germline ends. The CDR3 runs to 16 residues. Here the CDR3 reads CASSLPGTEDNYEQYF. CDR3 in DNA: TGTGCCAGCAGCCTCCCTGGGACGGAGGATAACTACGAGCAGTACTTC.

The sample holds a few counts of this clonotype. The V call is TRBV28, the J call TRBJ2-1, with TRBD2 as a possible D gene (5 bases). Trimming took 10 bases from V and 3 from J, leaving 10 bases between them. Germline V lookup: CDR1 MDHEN, CDR2 SYDVKM. This CDR3 comprises 12 residues. The CDR3 nucleotides read TGTGCCACCAGAGGACTCTACAATGAGCAGTTCTTC. This sequence encodes CATRGLYNEQFF. The complete variable domain, with remaining parts taken from reference TRBV28 and TRBJ2-1, reads DVKVTQSSRYLVKRTGEKVFLECVQDMDHENMFWYRQDPGLGLRLIYFSYDVKMKEKGDIPEGYSVSREKKERFSLILESASTNQTSMYLCATRGLYNEQFFGPGTRLTVL.

The chain uses TRBV6-2 or TRBV6-3 and TRBJ2-5; D is possibly TRBD1 (5 bases). V shed 3 bases and J shed 9 bases, with 14 bases lying between them. The CDR3 consists of 13 residues. Germline loops: CDR1 MNHEY, CDR2 SVGEGT. DNA for the CDR3: TGTGCCAGCAGTTATACAGGATCCTTGGCCCAGTACTTC. It specifies CASSYTGSLAQYF.

This clonotype showed up just a few times. The V gene is TRBV12-3 or TRBV12-4, the J gene TRBJ2-7; 9 bases are a match to TRBD1. This CDR3 spans 14 amino acids. Trimming removed 7 bases from V and 9 bases from J; junction bases left unmatched: 13. CDR3 bases: TGTGCCAGCACACCGGGACAGGGACCCCTAGGGCAGTACTTC. Translating gives CASTPGQGPLGQYF.